What follows are 24 T cell receptor beta chains derived from one specimen sequenced in a study of blood T cell repertoires in COVID-19. Measured with immunoSEQ multiplex PCR; TCRdb has only the in-frame clones, and not every one. The sample holds around 160,000 clones, about four fifths seen once. Sample: PBMCs or T cells enriched from blood (not recorded which). The receptor source for this set is an older woman who had recovered from COVID-19.

This chain uses TRBV5-4 with TRBJ1-1; 8 positions match TRBD1. V was pared by 0 bases and J by 5 bases, with 6 bases of the junction left unmatched. This CDR3 is built from 15 residues. CDR1 is SGHNT, CDR2 YYREEE, per germline (reference sequence). CDR3: CASSLEGRGHTEAFF. The CDR3 DNA reads TGTGCCAGCAGCTTGGAGGGCAGGGGGCATACTGAAGCTTTCTTT.

The V and J genes are TRBV4-2 and TRBJ1-3, with D unresolved. Per the germline V gene, CDR1 is LGHNA and CDR2 is YNFKEQ. This CDR3 comprises 14 residues. V dropped 4 bases and J dropped 3 bases, with 10 bases sitting between them. The CDR3 here is CASSPGGIGNTIYF. Here the CDR3 DNA reads TGTGCCAGCAGCCCCGGCGGGATTGGAAACACCATATATTTT.

The chain employs TRBV5-6 and TRBJ2-2, with a tentative D call TRBD1 (6 bases). The germline V gene has CDR1 SGHDT and CDR2 YYEEEE. CDR3 length: 14 amino acids. Trimming pared 4 bases from V and 5 bases from J, leaving 12 bases between. This chain's CDR3 is CASSMNRETGELFF. The CDR3 DNA is TGTGCCAGCAGCATGAACAGGGAGACCGGGGAGCTGTTTTTT.

The V and J genes are TRBV10-3 and TRBJ1-1; 8 nucleotides align to TRBD1. The CDR3 sequence is 15 residues long. The V gene end was trimmed by 8 bases and the J gene end by 6 bases; junction bases not matched to a gene: 14. Looked up from germline, CDR1 is ENHRY and CDR2 is SYGVKD. The CDR3 spells CAILEEDRVYSEAFF. CDR3 nucleotides: TGTGCCATCTTAGAGGAGGACAGGGTATATTCTGAAGCTTTCTTT.

The rearrangement links TRBV24-1 to TRBJ2-3; D perhaps matches TRBD1 (5 bases). Per the germline V gene, CDR1 is KGHDR and CDR2 is SFDVKD. The CDR3 is made up of 14 amino acids. V lost 9 bases and J 2 bases, leaving 14 bases between the germline ends. This chain's CDR3 is CATAPQGFTDTQYF. In DNA form, the CDR3 reads TGTGCCACCGCCCCTCAGGGATTCACAGATACGCAGTATTTT.

The gene calls are TRBV7-8 and TRBJ2-5, with 8 bases lining up with TRBD2. With V trimmed by 7 bases and J by 4 bases, 5 bases remained unmatched. Germline V gene data show CDR1 as SGHVS and CDR2 as FQNEAQ. The CDR3 is made up of 13 amino acids. The CDR3 is CASTFSGTETQYF. The CDR3 nucleotides are TGTGCCAGCACCTTTAGCGGGACAGAGACCCAGTACTTC.

The chain carries TRBV12-5 and TRBJ1-3, with D hard to call. In germline, CDR1 is LGHNT, CDR2 FRNRAP. The CDR3 runs 16 residues. Trimming left V 4 bases short and J 0 bases short, with 13 bases between. The CDR3, as DNA: TGTGCTAGTGGTTCGCGTTCGGGGTTCTCTGGAAACACCATATATTTT. Its translation is CASGSRSGFSGNTIYF.

This chain joins TRBV4-1 and TRBJ1-1; the match to TRBD1 covers 7 bases. The V gene end was trimmed by 1 base and the J gene end by 8 bases; junction bases not matched to a gene: 4. CDR1 MGHRA and CDR2 YSYEKL come from the germline V gene. This CDR3 contains 13 residues. The CDR3 DNA reads as TGCGCCAGCAGCCAAGGCAGGACAGGAGAAGCTTTCTTT. It specifies CASSQGRTGEAFF.

This clone has a single count. The chain has TRBV7-3 and TRBJ1-2; 10 nucleotides agree with TRBD1. Per germline, CDR1 SGHTA and CDR2 FQGTGA. The J segment lost 7 bases and the V segment lost 4 bases, leaving 6 bases of the junction unmatched. The CDR3 loop spans 14 amino acids. CDR3 loop: CASSSSGTGVGYTF. DNA of the CDR3: TGTGCCAGCAGCTCCTCCGGGACAGGGGTTGGCTACACCTTC.

The CDR3 region has the DNA TGTGCCAGCAGCTTACGTGGGACAGGATGGACCGGGGAGCTGTTTTTT. It encodes CASSLRGTGWTGELFF. The chain carries TRBV7-6 and TRBJ2-2; 8 bases are shared with TRBD1. The CDR3 totals 16 residues. In germline, CDR1 is SGHVS, CDR2 FNYEAQ. With V trimmed by 2 bases and J by 5 bases, 7 bases remained unmatched.

The chain employs TRBV2 and TRBJ1-6, with D possibly TRBD1 on 5 matching bases. The V end was cut by 4 bases, the J end by 1 base, with 8 bases between. The CDR3 length is 15 residues. Looked up from germline, CDR1 is SNHLY and CDR2 is FYNNEI. The CDR3 coding sequence is TGTGCCAGCAGTGGGGGGGAGTCCTATAATTCACCCCTCCACTTT. It is translated as CASSGGESYNSPLHF.

The CDR3 coding sequence is TGTGCCAGCAGTTCCAAAGGGGTACTCGAAAAACTGTTTTTT. Amino acid sequence: CASSSKGVLEKLFF. The chain combines TRBV6-5 with TRBJ1-4, with a possible D match to TRBD1 (5 bases). This CDR3 comprises 14 residues. Looked up from germline, CDR1 is MNHEY and CDR2 is SVGAGI. Trimming took 4 bases from V and 8 from J, leaving 14 bases between them.

This clone has only a few counts. The chain carries TRBV11-3 and TRBJ2-4; TRBD2 matches at 12 bases. Losses at the gene ends were 7 bases for V and 0 bases for J; bases not matched to a gene: 13. From germline, CDR1 is SGHNT and CDR2 YENEEA. There are 19 residues in the CDR3. CDR3 DNA sequence: TGTGCCAGCATCCGTGTGAGACTAGCGGGGGCTCTAGCCAAAAACATTCAGTACTTC. Protein product: CASIRVRLAGALAKNIQYF.

The V and J genes are TRBV27 and TRBJ2-5; 9 bases align to TRBD1. V was pared by 4 bases and J by 1 base, with 7 bases of the junction left unmatched. The V gene's germline CDR1 is MNHEY and CDR2 SMNVEV (reference sequence). The CDR3 covers 16 residues. Here the CDR3 reads CASSSRVGQGQETQYF. The CDR3 DNA reads TGTGCCAGCAGTTCCCGTGTGGGACAGGGCCAAGAGACCCAGTACTTC.

The V gene is TRBV5-5, the J gene TRBJ2-3; 8 bases line up with TRBD2. Germline trimming cut 4 bases from V and 5 bases from J; bases unmatched to any gene: 12. The CDR3 length is 16 residues. Per the germline V gene, CDR1 is SGHKS and CDR2 is YYEKEE (reference sequence). CDR3 amino acids: CASSPGLATMRDTQYF. Here the CDR3 DNA reads TGTGCCAGCAGCCCAGGACTAGCCACTATGCGAGATACGCAGTATTTT.

This chain joins TRBV10-3 and TRBJ1-5; no firm D call. V gave up 3 bases and J gave up 7 bases, with 10 bases separating them. The CDR3 length is 13 residues. Germline V gives CDR1 ENHRY, CDR2 SYGVKD. The CDR3 reads CAISDGEVQPQHF. The CDR3 coding sequence is TGTGCCATCAGTGACGGCGAGGTGCAGCCCCAGCATTTT.

This clone has only a few counts. V and J are TRBV28 and TRBJ2-7; TRBD2 is a possible D gene (6 bases). CDR3 size: 14 residues. V lost 4 bases and J lost 1, with 11 bases in between. Germline V gene lookup returns CDR1 MDHEN and CDR2 SYDVKM. The CDR3 loop is CASSWAGGSYEQYF. CDR3 bases: TGTGCCAGCAGTTGGGCTGGGGGGTCCTACGAGCAGTACTTC.

This chain joins TRBV7-2 and TRBJ2-1, with 7 nucleotides matching TRBD2. CDR3 length: 20 residues. In germline, CDR1 is SGHTA, CDR2 FQGNSA. Losses at the gene ends were 0 bases for V and 0 bases for J; bases not matched to a gene: 14. CDR3 protein: CASSLARFSSGISSYNEQFF. The CDR3 DNA is TGTGCCAGCAGCTTAGCCAGGTTCAGCAGCGGGATTAGCTCCTACAATGAGCAGTTCTTC.

This chain connects TRBV7-8 to TRBJ1-4, with a weak D call TRBD1 (5 bases). The CDR3 runs 16 residues. Trimming pared 5 bases from V and 6 bases from J, leaving 19 bases between. The germline CDR1 and CDR2 sequences are SGHVS and FQNEAQ. The CDR3 sequence is CASSPPPGDLDEKLFF. The CDR3 DNA follows: TGTGCCAGCAGCCCCCCGCCGGGGGACCTTGATGAAAAACTGTTTTTT.

The chain carries TRBV19 and TRBJ1-5; 9 bases fit TRBD1. The CDR3 extends over 14 amino acids. From germline, CDR1 is LNHDA and CDR2 SQIVND (reference sequence). V was clipped by 9 bases and J by 2 bases; unmatched bases: 5. CDR3 DNA sequence: TGTGCCAGCACGGACAGGGGCGGCAATCAGCCCCAGCATTTT. Translated: CASTDRGGNQPQHF.

The chain joins TRBV15 to TRBJ1-5; D uncertain. Trimming took 1 base from V and 2 from J, leaving 12 bases between them. Germline V lookup: CDR1 LNHNV, CDR2 YYDKDF (reference sequence). This CDR3 is 16 amino acids long. The CDR3 nucleotides are TGTGCCACCAGCAGAGCTAAGTCCCATGGCAATCAGCCCCAGCATTTT. Protein product: CATSRAKSHGNQPQHF.

This chain uses TRBV7-6 with TRBJ2-7; 9 bases are a match to TRBD1. Germline lookup yields CDR1 SGHVS and CDR2 FNYEAQ. The trim removed 5 bases at V and 3 bases at J, leaving 2 bases unmatched. CDR3 size: 13 residues. As DNA, the CDR3 is TGTGCCAGCAGCCCGGGACAGGGCTACGAGCAGTACTTC. Amino acid sequence: CASSPGQGYEQYF.

This chain connects TRBV6-5 to TRBJ1-2; D possibly corresponds to TRBD1 (6 bases). The CDR3 consists of 13 residues. The ends were cut back, 0 bases at V and 6 bases at J, with 8 bases in the middle. The germline V gene has CDR1 MNHEY and CDR2 SVGAGI. CDR3 nucleotide sequence: TGTGCCAGCAGTTACTCTAACAGGGATGGCTACACCTTC. It encodes CASSYSNRDGYTF.

This sequence joins TRBV18 and TRBJ2-7; the match to TRBD1 covers 7 bases. CDR3 length equals 14 residues. Trimming took 1 base from V and 6 from J; bases not matched to a gene: 6. Germline V CDR1 and CDR2: KGHSH, LQKENI. The CDR3 region has the DNA TGTGCCAGCTCACCACGCCCGACAGGGTCCGAGCAGTACTTC. Protein: CASSPRPTGSEQYF. The variable domain in full, with the rest retrieved from reference TRBV18 and TRBJ2-7, is NAGVMQNPRHLVRRRGQEARLRCSPMKGHSHVYWYRQLPEEGLKFMVYLQKENIIDESGMPKERFSAEFPKEGPSILRIQQVVRGDSAAYFCASSPRPTGSEQYFGPGTRLTVT.